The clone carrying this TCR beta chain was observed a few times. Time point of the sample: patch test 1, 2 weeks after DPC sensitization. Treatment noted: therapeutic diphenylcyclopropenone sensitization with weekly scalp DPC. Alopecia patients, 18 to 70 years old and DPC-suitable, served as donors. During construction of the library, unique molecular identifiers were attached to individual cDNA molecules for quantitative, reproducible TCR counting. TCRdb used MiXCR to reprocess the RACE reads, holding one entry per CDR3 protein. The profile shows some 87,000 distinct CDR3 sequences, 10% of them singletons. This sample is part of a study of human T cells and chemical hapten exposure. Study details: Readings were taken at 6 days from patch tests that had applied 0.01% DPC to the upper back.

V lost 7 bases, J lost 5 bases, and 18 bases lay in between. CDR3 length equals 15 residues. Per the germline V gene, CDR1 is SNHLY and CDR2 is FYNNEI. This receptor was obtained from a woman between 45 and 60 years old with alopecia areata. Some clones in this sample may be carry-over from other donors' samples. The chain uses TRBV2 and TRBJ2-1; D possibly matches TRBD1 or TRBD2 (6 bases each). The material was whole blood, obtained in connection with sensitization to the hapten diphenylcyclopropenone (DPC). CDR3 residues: CASKLGGGGDNEQFF. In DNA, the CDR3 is TGTGCCAGCAAACTAGGGGGAGGAGGTGACAATGAGCAGTTCTTC.